These 18 T cell receptor beta chains came from one sample sequenced in a study of blood T cell repertoires in COVID-19. Assay used: immunoSEQ multiplex PCR; TCRdb lists only in-frame clones, some missing. The sample has approximately 250,000 clones, 75% to 90% seen once. Input material: peripheral blood. These receptors were obtained from a human donor in a cohort sampled during active COVID-19.

V is TRBV27 and J is TRBJ2-7; 7 bases match TRBD1. Per germline, CDR1 MNHEY and CDR2 SMNVEV (reference sequence). The CDR3 spans 13 residues. The V and J ends lost 6 bases and 4 bases, in that order; junction bases with no gene match: 6. The CDR3 nucleotides read TGTGCCAGCAGAAAGGGGGCAAGGTACGAGCAGTACTTC. It is translated as CASRKGARYEQYF.

CDR3 sequence reads: CASSEPPEMNTEAFF. Written as DNA, the CDR3 is TGTGCCAGCAGTGAACCCCCGGAGATGAACACTGAAGCTTTCTTT. The chain has TRBV6-1 and TRBJ1-1; D gene unclear. CDR1 MNHNS and CDR2 SASEGT come from the germline V gene. The V gene lost 2 bases and the J gene lost 0 bases, with 10 bases spanning the gap. The CDR3 is 15 amino acids.

This sequence joins TRBV7-2 and TRBJ1-2, with D hard to call. This CDR3 has 13 amino acids. Per the germline V gene, CDR1 is SGHTA and CDR2 is FQGNSA. V lost 5 bases, J lost 8 bases, and 15 bases lay in between. The CDR3 spells CASSVIGVEGYTF. The CDR3 DNA reads TGTGCCAGCAGCGTAATCGGGGTCGAGGGCTACACCTTC.

The chain's CDR3 is CASARDRGEKLFF. In DNA, the CDR3 is TGTGCCAGCGCCCGGGACAGGGGTGAAAAACTGTTTTTT. J is TRBJ1-4 and V is TRBV5-8; 10 bases fit TRBD1. J was trimmed by 7 bases and V by 7 bases; bases with no gene match: 4. The CDR3 is made up of 13 amino acids. Germline V gene sequence: CDR1 SGHTS, CDR2 YDEGEE.

The J gene is TRBJ1-6, the V gene TRBV19; D is unclear. V was shortened by 7 bases and J by 14 bases, with 15 bases between the two germline ends. The CDR3 length is 12 residues. Looked up from germline, CDR1 is LNHDA and CDR2 is SQIVND (reference sequence). The CDR3 reads CASNIGSQTLHF. The CDR3 nucleotides read TGTGCCAGTAACATCGGGAGCCAAACCCTCCACTTT.

CDR3 in amino acids: CASSEARSSWEQETQYF. Written as DNA, the CDR3 is TGTGCCAGCAGTGAAGCGCGCTCCTCATGGGAGCAAGAGACCCAGTACTTC. The J gene is TRBJ2-5, the V gene TRBV6-1; a weak D match, TRBD2 (5 bases). Germline lookup yields CDR1 MNHNS and CDR2 SASEGT. Trimming left V 0 bases short and J 2 bases short, with 16 bases between. The CDR3 covers 17 residues.

The rearrangement uses TRBV6-5 and TRBJ2-7, with 9 positions matching TRBD1. This CDR3 is built from 14 residues. Trimming removed 10 bases from V and 2 bases from J; junction bases left unmatched: 9. Germline CDR1 is MNHEY and CDR2 is SVGAGI. The CDR3 region has the DNA TGTGCCACCTCGGAACAGGGGGCTACCTACGAGCAGTACTTC. Translated: CATSEQGATYEQYF.

This clone occurred once. The CDR3, as DNA: TGTGCCGGCAGTACTAGCGCGGCCACTGAGCAGTTCTTC. Translation gives CAGSTSAATEQFF. The chain links TRBV19 to TRBJ2-1, with 7 nucleotides matching TRBD2. CDR1 is LNHDA, CDR2 SQIVND, per germline (reference sequence). The CDR3 contains 13 residues. Trimming cost V 11 bases and J 9 bases; bases outside gene matches: 13. Combining the CDR3 with reference TRBV19 and TRBJ2-1 gives the whole variable domain DGGITQSPKYLFRKEGQNVTLSCEQNLNHDAMYWYRQDPGQGLRLIYYSQIVNDFQKGDIAEGYSVSREKKESFPLTVTSAQKNPTAFYLCAGSTSAATEQFFGPGTRLTVL.

The CDR3 protein is CASTSTGRGQPQHF. The CDR3 region has the DNA TGTGCCAGCACCTCGACAGGGAGAGGGCAGCCCCAGCATTTT. The V call is TRBV6-5, the J call TRBJ1-5; TRBD1 agrees at 7 bases. CDR1 is MNHEY and CDR2 is SVGAGI in the germline V gene. This CDR3 has 14 residues. After removal of 7 bases from V and 7 bases from J, the junction contained 10 bases not matched to a gene.

The chain links TRBV28 to TRBJ1-6; TRBD1 aligns across 9 bases. V dropped 6 bases and J dropped 14; count of bases not matched to a gene: 11. The CDR3 is 14 residues long. From germline, CDR1 is MDHEN and CDR2 SYDVKM. The CDR3 loop reads CASRLDRGSTALHF. CDR3 DNA: TGTGCCAGCAGACTGGACAGGGGTTCGACGGCCCTCCACTTT.

V usage is TRBV7-2 and J usage is TRBJ1-1, with a possible D match to TRBD1 (6 bases). In germline, CDR1 is SGHTA, CDR2 FQGNSA. V gave up 2 bases and J gave up 7 bases, with 11 bases separating them. The CDR3 is made up of 13 amino acids. The CDR3 DNA is TGTGCCAGCAGCTTAAGGGGGTTGGATGAAGCTTTCTTT. Translating gives CASSLRGLDEAFF.

This chain links TRBV4-3 with TRBJ2-3, with 8 bases that match TRBD2. The trim removed 6 bases at V and 4 bases at J, leaving 18 bases unmatched. The CDR3 totals 18 residues. The germline V gene has CDR1 LGHNA and CDR2 YSLEER. The CDR3: CASSSGSRGGPRADTQYF. The DNA of the CDR3 is TGCGCCAGCAGTTCGGGATCTCGGGGGGGCCCGAGGGCAGATACGCAGTATTTT.

The chain is built from TRBV10-3 and TRBJ2-3; 9 positions match TRBD1. V was clipped by 2 bases and J by 0 bases; unmatched bases: 9. The CDR3 is 18 amino acids. The germline V gene encodes CDR1 ENHRY and CDR2 SYGVKD. Written as DNA, the CDR3 is TGTGCCATCAGTGAGCCAGAGGGACAGGGAACGAGCACAGATACGCAGTATTTT. It yields the protein CAISEPEGQGTSTDTQYF.

The V and J genes are TRBV18 and TRBJ1-4; 8 nucleotides match TRBD1. Germline V lookup: CDR1 KGHSH, CDR2 LQKENI. The V and J ends lost 4 bases and 0 bases, in that order; junction bases with no gene match: 4. The CDR3 totals 16 residues. Written as DNA, the CDR3 is TGTGCCAGCTCACGACAGGGGAAATCAACTAATGAAAAACTGTTTTTT. Amino acid sequence: CASSRQGKSTNEKLFF.

This clone was detected only a few times. The CDR3 DNA reads TGTGCCAGCAGCTTAGCTTCGGGGAGCGGGGGCCTCTACAATGAGCAGTTCTTC. It is translated as CASSLASGSGGLYNEQFF. This chain joins TRBV7-2 and TRBJ2-1; TRBD2 agrees at 8 bases. Germline CDR1 reads SGHTA; CDR2 reads FQGNSA. The CDR3 length is 18 residues. Trimming at V came to 0 bases and at J to 3 bases, leaving 10 bases not matched to a gene.

The chain links TRBV7-2 to TRBJ1-6, with D possibly matching TRBD1 (6 bases). This CDR3 has 14 amino acids. With 5 bases removed from V and 6 bases from J, the gap between germline ends came to 11 bases. Germline lookup yields CDR1 SGHTA and CDR2 FQGNSA. The chain's CDR3 is CASSPRQVNSPLHF. DNA for the CDR3: TGTGCCAGCAGCCCTCGACAGGTTAATTCACCCCTCCACTTT.

The rearrangement uses TRBV6-2 or TRBV6-3 and TRBJ2-2; 8 bases map to TRBD2. The germline CDR1 and CDR2 sequences are MNHEY and SVGEGT. The CDR3 has 15 amino acids. V lost 2 bases, J lost 6 bases, and 5 bases stayed unmatched. The CDR3 sequence is CASSYRTSGSGELFF. The CDR3 bases are TGTGCCAGCAGTTACCGTACTAGCGGATCCGGGGAGCTGTTTTTT.

As to this clone: An end of the junction does not agree with germline; a read error may underlie this. The chain has TRBV7-7 and TRBJ2-3, with D possibly TRBD1 on 6 matching bases. CDR1 SSHAT and CDR2 FNYEAQ come from the germline V gene (reference sequence). This CDR3 contains 15 residues. The CDR3 sequence: CASSQGLGSTDTQYF. Here the CDR3 DNA reads TGTGCTAGCAGCCAGGGGTTAGGCAGCACAGATACGCAGTATTTT.